The text below deals with one T cell receptor beta chain. This clone came up a few times. Its cognate antigen has yet to be identified. Within one base of it there is no much larger clone, and no base qualities were kept. The V end gives up 4 bases and the J end 3 bases, leaving 9 bases in the junction not matched to a gene. Its CDR3 holds 17 amino acids, cysteine through phenylalanine. Just the 51-base CDR3 DNA is kept, in frame starting at base 1. CDR1 and CDR2 are read off the germline V gene as LGHNA and YNFKEQ. This entry belongs to a study of blood T cell repertoires in COVID-19 (dated by TCRdb to 2019 to 2021). Turning to the overall study: The collaborator samples originated in the United States, Italy and Spain and spanned the acute and convalescent phases of COVID-19. The prospective study material was composed of cDNA or gDNA derived from T cells, B-cell-depleted T cells, or PBMCs. The dataset comprised deeply sampled blood TCRbeta repertoires from subjects exposed to, actively infected with, or recovered from COVID-19. The repertoires were released in a freely available public database intended as a resource for research on the immune response to SARS-CoV-2. Samples were obtained from the ongoing ImmuneRACE study (first 160 participants) and from roughly 1,300 subjects provided by 6 global collaborators. The sample metadata nearly always contained a de-identified subject ID, COVID-19 status, age in years and sex. Where HLA class I and class II types were available, the types were taken from metadata supplied by the sample provider, not from assay-based typing.

Broader findings and caveats from the paper: How much clinical and demographic metadata was included differed by source and by participant, and the metadata was provided uncurated.

The immunoSEQ Assay, a bias-controlled multiplex PCR, was used to amplify TCRbeta CDR3 regions from genomic DNA. Under the source paper's analysis protocol: Within the assay, amplification of reference gene primers was used to estimate how many nucleated cells each sample contained. To quantify the absolute abundance of each unique TCRbeta CDR3 rearrangement, sequence reads were collapsed and filtered. Productive Simpson clonality was computed per sample as the square root of Simpson's diversity index over productive rearrangements. TCRdb's version of the immuneACCESS table is confined to in-frame rearrangements and falls short of the full clone set. An unresolved V gene accounts for under half of the shortfall where checked; the remainder is of unknown origin. The V and J calls and clone size are taken from that table; D and trimming were inferred from the DNA. The sample table shows approximately 100,000 clones, and 75% to 85% are seen once. Clones ranked in the top ten supply about 24% of the sample.

Whole blood was collected in K2EDTA tubes by collaborating institutions according to the institutions' own protocols. Collaborator samples were shipped for TCRbeta analysis as frozen whole blood, isolated PBMCs, or DNA extracted from either sample type. The receptor was derived from a man aged 70 or older with acute or convalescent COVID-19. Here the chain combines TRBV4-2 and TRBJ2-7, and TRBD2 matches 13 of the central bases. The sample comprised peripheral blood. The CDR3 reads CASSRGLAGVGDYEQYF. The sequenced DNA is TGTGCCAGCAGCCGTGGACTAGCGGGAGTAGGGGACTACGAGCAGTACTTC.